This record covers a single T cell receptor beta chain. This specimen belongs to a study of blood T cell repertoires in COVID-19. About the research overall: The United States, Italy and Spain supplied acute and convalescent COVID-19 samples.

TCRdb's table, derived via immunoSEQ multiplex PCR, lists solely in-frame clones and lacks some. The table shows about 360,000 clones, with around nine tenths occurring only once. Trimming took 4 bases from V and 7 from J, leaving 14 bases between them. The CDR3 is made up of 14 amino acids. Germline V lookup: CDR1 SGHAT, CDR2 FQNNGV. Seattle cases were enrolled at active infection and followed longitudinally. J is TRBJ2-4 and V is TRBV11-2; D may be TRBD2 (5 bases). Sequenced input: peripheral blood. The TCR was taken from a woman in her sixties or seventies with COVID-19, enrolled during active disease. CDR3 region: CASSSLEGWNIQYF. CDR3 in DNA: TGTGCCAGCAGCTCACTAGAGGGTTGGAACATTCAGTACTTC. The full variable domain, with the rest looked up from reference TRBV11-2 and TRBJ2-4, is EAGVAQSPRYKIIEKRQSVAFWCNPISGHATLYWYQQILGQGPKLLIQFQNNGVVDDSQLPKDRFSAERLKGVDSTLKIQPAKLEDSAVYLCASSSLEGWNIQYFGAGTRLSVL.